Reported below is one T cell receptor beta chain. This sample was included in a study of Ad26.COV2.S vaccination and SARS-CoV-2 variants. Treatment in this sample: roughly 19 received Ad26.COV2.S at low or high dose, single or two shots; about 5 received placebo; per-sample allocation not given. Repertoires come from day 63 after the first vaccine or placebo injection. Assay: immunoSEQ multiplex PCR; the TCRdb copy retains only in-frame clones and omits some. The sample yields about 410,000 clones, approximately 92% seen once. This CDR3 has 15 residues. Trimming removed 0 bases at V and 3 bases at J, with 13 bases between. The germline gives CDR1 SGHRS, CDR2 YFSETQ.

This chain connects TRBV5-1 to TRBJ2-7; D may be TRBD1 (6 bases). The sequence was obtained from a person aged 18-60 years who received the Ad26.COV2.S COVID-19 vaccine or a placebo. The source was peripheral blood, collected in a trial of Ad26.COV2.S vaccine versus placebo. CDR3 loop: CASSLGPGTIYEQYF. The CDR3 nucleotides are TGCGCCAGCAGCTTGGGACCCGGGACAATCTACGAGCAGTACTTC. The full variable domain, in which reference TRBV5-1 and TRBJ2-7 provide the parts outside the CDR3, is KAGVTQTPRYLIKTRGQQVTLSCSPISGHRSVSWYQQTPGQGLQFLFEYFSETQRNKGNFPGRFSGRQFSNSRSEMNVSTLELGDSALYLCASSLGPGTIYEQYFGPGTRLTVT.